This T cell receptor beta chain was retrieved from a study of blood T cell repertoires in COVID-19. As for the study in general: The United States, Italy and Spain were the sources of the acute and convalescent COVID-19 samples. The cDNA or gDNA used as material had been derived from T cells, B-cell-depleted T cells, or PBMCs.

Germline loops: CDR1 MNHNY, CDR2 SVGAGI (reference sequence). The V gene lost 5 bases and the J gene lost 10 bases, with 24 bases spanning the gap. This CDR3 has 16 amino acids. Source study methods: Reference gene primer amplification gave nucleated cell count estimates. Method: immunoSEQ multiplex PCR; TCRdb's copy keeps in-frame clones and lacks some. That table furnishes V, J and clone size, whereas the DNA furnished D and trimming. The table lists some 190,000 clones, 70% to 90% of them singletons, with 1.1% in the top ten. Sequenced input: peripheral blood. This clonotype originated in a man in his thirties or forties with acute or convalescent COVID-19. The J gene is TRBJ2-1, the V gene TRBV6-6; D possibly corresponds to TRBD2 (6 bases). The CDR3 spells CASSLHGAGLPREQFF. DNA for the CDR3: TGTGCCAGCAGTCTCCACGGAGCGGGCCTCCCTCGGGAGCAGTTCTTC.